This T cell receptor beta chain came from a study of blood T cell repertoires in COVID-19. This CDR3 has 13 amino acids. CDR1 and CDR2 from the germline V gene are SGHDN and FVKESK. V lost 4 bases to trimming and J lost 3 bases, with 9 bases between them. Some clones are missing from TCRdb's copy, which holds only in-frame ones; the method was immunoSEQ multiplex PCR. This sample has about 380,000 clones, with 88% found just once. Allocation to cohorts depended on clinical history reported by the participants. This TCR was recovered from a woman aged 18-35 years who had recovered from COVID-19. V is TRBV14 and J is TRBJ1-2, with TRBD1 as a possible D gene (6 bases). Sequenced input: PBMCs or T cells enriched from blood (not recorded which). CDR3 sequence (DNA): TGTGCCAGCAGCCTCACAGGGTACTATGGCTACACCTTC. This sequence encodes CASSLTGYYGYTF.